A single sample is the source of the 21 T cell receptor beta chains below, sequenced in a study of T cells in localized non-small cell lung cancer. Assay used: immunoSEQ multiplex PCR; TCRdb lists only in-frame clones, some missing. The sample yields 45,000 to 70,000 clones, approximately 90% seen once. The specimen was peripheral blood, collected before any cancer treatment. The receptor source for this set is a woman aged 35-75 years with stage I lung adenocarcinoma.

The rearrangement links TRBV4-1 to TRBJ1-5; the D is unclear. CDR1 and CDR2 (germline): MGHRA, YSYEKL. V lost 0 bases and J 3 bases, leaving 9 bases between the germline ends. This CDR3 has 15 residues. This CDR3 is CASSQDDTSNQPQHF. The CDR3 coding sequence is TGCGCCAGCAGCCAAGACGACACGTCCAATCAGCCCCAGCATTTT.

CDR3 in DNA: TGTGCCGCAGGGCCAGGGGGGATGCGATACTATGGCTACACCTTC. Its protein product is CAAGPGGMRYYGYTF. This chain connects TRBV10-3 to TRBJ1-2; TRBD1 agrees at 7 bases. The V and J ends lost 11 bases and 3 bases, in that order; junction bases with no gene match: 15. Germline V gene lookup returns CDR1 ENHRY and CDR2 SYGVKD. There are 15 residues in the CDR3.

The chain is built from TRBV6-5 and TRBJ1-1, with no clear D. The CDR3 loop spans 15 amino acids. CDR1 is MNHEY and CDR2 is SVGAGI in the germline V gene. Between the trimmed V and J ends, which lost 0 bases and 5 bases, there was a span of 13 bases. The CDR3 loop is CASSYSRPPGTEAFF. As DNA, the CDR3 is TGTGCCAGCAGTTACTCGAGACCACCGGGGACTGAAGCTTTCTTT.

This clone appeared a few times. The rearrangement uses TRBV29-1 and TRBJ2-7; no definite D call. The germline V gene encodes CDR1 SQVTM and CDR2 ANQGSEA. With 4 bases removed from V and 1 base from J, the gap between germline ends came to 8 bases. CDR3 length equals 12 residues. CDR3 residues: CSVVTDSYEQYF. The CDR3, as DNA: TGCAGCGTTGTGACCGATTCCTACGAGCAGTACTTC.

V and J are TRBV5-1 and TRBJ1-2; tentative D call: TRBD1 (5 bases). Looked up from germline, CDR1 is SGHRS and CDR2 is YFSETQ. Deletions cut 3 bases from V and 8 bases from J, with 14 bases between. This CDR3 region has 13 residues. The CDR3 reads CASSYDGTAGYTF. In DNA, the CDR3 is TGCGCCAGCAGCTATGACGGGACCGCCGGCTACACCTTC. The full variable domain, rest sourced from reference TRBV5-1 and TRBJ1-2, is KAGVTQTPRYLIKTRGQQVTLSCSPISGHRSVSWYQQTPGQGLQFLFEYFSETQRNKGNFPGRFSGRQFSNSRSEMNVSTLELGDSALYLCASSYDGTAGYTFGSGTRLTVV.

Only a few counts were recorded for this clone. The chain combines TRBV5-4 with TRBJ2-3, with D maybe TRBD1 (5 bases). Germline loops: CDR1 SGHNT, CDR2 YYREEE (reference sequence). V shed 0 bases and J shed 2 bases, with 7 bases lying between them. CDR3 length equals 14 residues. CDR3 coding DNA: TGTGCCAGCAGCTTGGAGGGGCCCACAGATACGCAGTATTTT. This gives the protein CASSLEGPTDTQYF. Supplemented by reference TRBV5-4 and TRBJ2-3, the full variable domain reads ETGVTQSPTHLIKTRGQQVTLRCSSQSGHNTVSWYQQALGQGPQFIFQYYREEENGRGNFPPRFSGLQFPNYSSELNVNALELDDSALYLCASSLEGPTDTQYFGPGTRLTVL.

The chain couples TRBV29-1 to TRBJ2-3, with TRBD2 identical over 10 bases. CDR3 length equals 18 residues. Unmatched junction bases numbered 10, after V lost 1 base and J lost 0 bases. Germline assignment: CDR1 SQVTM and CDR2 ANQGSEA. The CDR3 DNA reads TGCAGCGTTGAAGTGATAGCGGGGGGACTAGCTAGCACAGATACGCAGTATTTT. This sequence encodes CSVEVIAGGLASTDTQYF.

V and J are TRBV5-4 and TRBJ2-1; 11 nucleotides align to TRBD2. Germline V gene sequence: CDR1 SGHNT, CDR2 YYREEE (reference sequence). CDR3 length: 17 residues. Trimming at V came to 4 bases and at J to 4 bases, leaving 10 bases not matched to a gene. Here the CDR3 reads CASSPPALAGGYNEQFF. In DNA form, the CDR3 reads TGTGCCAGCAGCCCCCCGGCGCTAGCGGGGGGTTACAATGAGCAGTTCTTC.

The CDR3 DNA follows: TGTGCCAGTAGTATGATGGCAGGATACACAGATACGCAGTATTTT. Translation gives CASSMMAGYTDTQYF. V is TRBV19 and J is TRBJ2-3; the D is unclear. V was trimmed by 3 bases and J by 2 bases, leaving 12 bases between them. The length of the CDR3 is 15 residues. CDR1 is LNHDA, CDR2 SQIVND, per germline (reference sequence).

The CDR3 spells CASSYYDTGELFF. CDR3 bases: TGCGCCAGCAGTTACTATGATACCGGGGAGCTGTTTTTT. The J gene is TRBJ2-2, the V gene TRBV5-1; D gene uncertain. Trimming removed 5 bases at V and 5 bases at J, with 10 bases between. This CDR3 region has 13 residues. Germline lookup yields CDR1 SGHRS and CDR2 YFSETQ.

The genes are TRBV11-1 and TRBJ2-7; the match to TRBD1 covers 9 bases. J gave up 5 bases and V 1 base, and 9 bases lay outside the gene matches. Germline CDR1 reads SGHAT; CDR2 reads FQDESV (reference sequence). The CDR3 is 16 residues long. For the CDR3, the DNA is TGTGCCAGCAGCTTAGTAACTGGGACAGGGCTCAACGAGCAGTACTTC. Translation gives CASSLVTGTGLNEQYF.

V gene TRBV9 combines with J gene TRBJ1-3; 7 positions agree with TRBD1. Germline V gives CDR1 SGDLS, CDR2 YYNGEE. This CDR3 region has 18 residues. The J segment lost 4 bases and the V segment lost 4 bases, leaving 17 bases of the junction unmatched. CDR3 region: CASSQQPRTGSGGNTIYF. CDR3 in DNA: TGTGCCAGCAGCCAACAACCCCGGACAGGCTCTGGAGGAAACACCATATATTTT.

The CDR3 DNA follows: TGCGCCAGCAGCCAAGATTCAGGGGGGAGGCAGCCCCAGCATTTT. Amino acids: CASSQDSGGRQPQHF. The chain couples TRBV4-3 to TRBJ1-5, with 7 bases identical to TRBD1. CDR1 is LGHNA, CDR2 YSLEER, per germline. V lost 0 bases to trimming and J lost 7 bases; unmatched junction nucleotides: 6. The CDR3 is 15 amino acids.

The chain employs TRBV5-1 and TRBJ1-2; 7 nucleotides match TRBD1. The V segment lost 3 bases and the J segment 4 bases; nucleotides outside the gene matches: 3. Germline assignment: CDR1 SGHRS and CDR2 YFSETQ. The length of the CDR3 is 13 residues. The CDR3 loop is CASSWGQSYGYTF. The CDR3 nucleotides read TGCGCCAGCAGCTGGGGACAGAGCTATGGCTACACCTTC.

The chain is built from TRBV30 and TRBJ2-1, with D perhaps matching TRBD1 (6 bases). Trimming took off 0 bases at V and 8 bases at J, with 14 bases between the two ends. This CDR3 is 14 amino acids long. Germline CDR1 GTSNPN, CDR2 SVGIG (reference sequence). Written as DNA, the CDR3 is TGTGCCTGGAGTGTACTGGACAGCCAGGATGAGCAGTTCTTC. Its protein is CAWSVLDSQDEQFF.

The chain is built from TRBV5-6 and TRBJ2-2; 9 bases map to TRBD1. From germline, CDR1 is SGHDT and CDR2 YYEEEE. The J segment lost 1 base and the V segment lost 4 bases, leaving 8 bases of the junction unmatched. CDR3 length: 17 residues. CDR3 coding DNA: TGTGCCAGCAGCACGACGGGACAGGGAAGGAACACCGGGGAGCTGTTTTTT. It codes for CASSTTGQGRNTGELFF. Combining the CDR3 with reference TRBV5-6 and TRBJ2-2 gives the whole variable domain DAGVTQSPTHLIKTRGQQVTLRCSPKSGHDTVSWYQQALGQGPQFIFQYYEEEERQRGNFPDRFSGHQFPNYSSELNVNALLLGDSALYLCASSTTGQGRNTGELFFGEGSRLTVL.

V is TRBV15 and J is TRBJ2-7; no clear D gene. The CDR3 has 11 amino acids. Deletions cut 0 bases from V and 5 bases from J, with 2 bases between. Germline CDR1 is LNHNV and CDR2 is YYDKDF (reference sequence). This chain's CDR3 is CATSREHEQYF. The CDR3 DNA reads as TGTGCCACCAGCAGAGAACACGAGCAGTACTTC.

The V and J genes are TRBV19 and TRBJ2-1; 7 positions match TRBD1. There are 16 residues in the CDR3. Germline lookup yields CDR1 LNHDA and CDR2 SQIVND (reference sequence). The trim removed 5 bases at V and 8 bases at J, leaving 15 bases unmatched. The CDR3 region is CASSPNPGQAPDEQFF. The CDR3 nucleotides read TGTGCCAGTAGTCCAAACCCCGGACAGGCCCCCGATGAGCAGTTCTTC.

This clone has a single count. The V call is TRBV7-9, the J call TRBJ1-2; the D is unclear. From germline, CDR1 is SEHNR and CDR2 FQNEAQ (reference sequence). This CDR3 is 13 amino acids long. V was trimmed by 1 base and J by 4 bases, leaving 7 bases between them. CDR3 sequence (DNA): TGTGCCAGCAGCTTAGGGCAGATCTATGGCTACACCTTC. It encodes CASSLGQIYGYTF.

V usage is TRBV27 and J usage is TRBJ2-7; 7 bases are shared with TRBD1. The length of the CDR3 is 17 residues. The J segment lost 2 bases and the V segment lost 4 bases, leaving 14 bases of the junction unmatched. The germline V gene encodes CDR1 MNHEY and CDR2 SMNVEV (reference sequence). CDR3 sequence reads: CASSSGTARINTYEQYF. The CDR3 bases are TGTGCCAGCAGTTCCGGGACAGCTCGAATAAACACCTACGAGCAGTACTTC.

The chain uses TRBV9 and TRBJ2-1; 8 bases align to TRBD1. The V segment lost 3 bases and the J segment 7 bases; nucleotides outside the gene matches: 6. The length of the CDR3 is 14 residues. Germline V gene sequence: CDR1 SGDLS, CDR2 YYNGEE. CDR3 loop: CASSADRGGNEQFF. The CDR3 DNA reads TGTGCCAGCAGCGCCGACAGGGGAGGAAATGAGCAGTTCTTC.